This T cell receptor (beta chain) was sequenced for a study of CD8+CD57+ T cells in acquired aplastic anemia. This clonotype came up once. Researchers used genomic DNA as the template to profile TCR beta VDJ and CDR3. TCRdb ran MiXCR on the reads and lists one entry per CDR3 protein. The table lists about 81,000 distinct CDR3 sequences, over 35% of them singletons, with approximately 60% in the top ten. This CDR3 comprises 15 residues. V lost 5 bases, J lost 3 bases, and 16 bases lay in between. Germline-derived CDR1 and CDR2 are SNHLY and FYNNEI. Material for sequencing was sorted CD4+, CD8+, or CD8+CD57+ T cells (not recorded which) from PBMCs. The chain links TRBV2 to TRBJ1-2; possible D gene TRBD1, 5 bases. The sequence came from a human donor in good health, serving as a control. This CDR3 reads CASSYPPGNHYGYTF. The DNA of the CDR3 is TGTGCCAGCAGTTACCCCCCAGGGAATCACTATGGCTACACCTTC.